This T cell receptor (beta chain) was sequenced for a study of blood T cell repertoires in COVID-19. This clone appeared a single time. Trimming took 0 bases from V and 7 from J; bases not matched to a gene: 6. The CDR3 extends over 16 amino acids. The germline V gene encodes CDR1 SGHNT and CDR2 YYREEE (reference sequence). Original analysis: Reference gene primer amplification gave estimated nucleated cell counts. Produced via immunoSEQ multiplex PCR; TCRdb's table is partial and in-frame only. That table supplies the V and J calls and clone size; D and trimming were determined from the DNA. The table records 250,000 to 350,000 clones, 90% of them present only once.

The TCR originated in a woman between 25 and 40 years old with COVID-19, enrolled during active disease. This chain links TRBV5-4 with TRBJ2-1; TRBD2 aligns across 11 bases. The sequenced sample was peripheral blood. This chain's CDR3 is CASSLAGASGRNEQFF. CDR3 DNA: TGTGCCAGCAGCTTGGCCGGAGCTAGCGGGAGGAATGAGCAGTTCTTC.